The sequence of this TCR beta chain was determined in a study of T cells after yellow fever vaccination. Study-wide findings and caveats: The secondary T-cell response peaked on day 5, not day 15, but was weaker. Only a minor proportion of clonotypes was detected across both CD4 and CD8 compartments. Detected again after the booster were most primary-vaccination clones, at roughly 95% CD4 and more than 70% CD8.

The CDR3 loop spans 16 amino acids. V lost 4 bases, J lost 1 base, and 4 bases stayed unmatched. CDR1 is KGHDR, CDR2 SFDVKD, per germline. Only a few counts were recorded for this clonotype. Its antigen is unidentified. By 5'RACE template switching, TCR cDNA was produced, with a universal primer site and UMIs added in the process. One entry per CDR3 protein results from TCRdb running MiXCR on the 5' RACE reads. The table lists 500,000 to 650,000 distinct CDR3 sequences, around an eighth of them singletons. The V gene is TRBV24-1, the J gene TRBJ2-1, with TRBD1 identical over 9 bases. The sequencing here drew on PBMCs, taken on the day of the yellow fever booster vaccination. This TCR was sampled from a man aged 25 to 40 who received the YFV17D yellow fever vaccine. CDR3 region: CATSDPGQGSYNEQFF. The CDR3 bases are TGTGCCACCAGTGACCCAGGACAGGGGTCCTACAATGAGCAGTTCTTC.